This TCR beta chain was retrieved from a study of neurological immune-mediated disorders. Regarding the study as a whole: Expansion of TCR clones was greatest in HTLV-1-associated myelopathy and smallest in multiple sclerosis, where it fell below that of healthy controls.

Germline values: CDR1 DFQATT, CDR2 SNEGSKA (reference sequence). V lost 1 base and J 3 bases, leaving 10 bases between the germline ends. This CDR3 contains 14 residues. Each CDR3 protein is one row after TCRdb ran MiXCR on the 5' RACE reads. The data contain 50,000 or so distinct CDR3 sequences, 3% to 4% of them singletons. This clonotype has at least ten counts. Its target is unknown. The TCR sequence derives from a middle-aged man with multiple sclerosis. The chain combines TRBV20-1 with TRBJ2-1; D unresolved. What was sequenced was PBMCs. The CDR3 reads CSARGLEVYNEQFF. For the CDR3, the DNA is TGCAGTGCTAGAGGGCTAGAGGTCTACAATGAGCAGTTCTTC.